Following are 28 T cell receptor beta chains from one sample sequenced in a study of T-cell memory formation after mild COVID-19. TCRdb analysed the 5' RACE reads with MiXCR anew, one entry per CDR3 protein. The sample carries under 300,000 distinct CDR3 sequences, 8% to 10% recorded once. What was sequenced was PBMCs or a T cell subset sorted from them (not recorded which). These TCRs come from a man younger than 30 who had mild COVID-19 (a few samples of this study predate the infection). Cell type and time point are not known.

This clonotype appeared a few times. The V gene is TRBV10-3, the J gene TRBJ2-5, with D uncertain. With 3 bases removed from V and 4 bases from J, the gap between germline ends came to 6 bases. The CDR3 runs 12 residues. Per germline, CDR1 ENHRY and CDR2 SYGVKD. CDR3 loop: CAISEHRETQYF. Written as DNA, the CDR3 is TGTGCCATCAGTGAACATCGAGAGACCCAGTACTTC.

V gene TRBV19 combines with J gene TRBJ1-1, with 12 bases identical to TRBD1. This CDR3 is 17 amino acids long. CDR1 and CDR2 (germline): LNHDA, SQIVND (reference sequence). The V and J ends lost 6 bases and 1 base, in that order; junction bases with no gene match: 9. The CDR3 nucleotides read TGTGCCAGTAGCCCAGGGGACAGGGGGCGAAGGAACACTGAAGCTTTCTTT. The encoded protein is CASSPGDRGRRNTEAFF.

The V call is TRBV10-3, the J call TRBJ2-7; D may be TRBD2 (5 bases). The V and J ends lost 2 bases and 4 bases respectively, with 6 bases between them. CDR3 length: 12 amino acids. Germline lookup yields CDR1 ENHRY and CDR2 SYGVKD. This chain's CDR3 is CAISEGLYEQYV. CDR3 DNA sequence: TGTGCCATCAGTGAGGGACTTTACGAGCAGTACGTC.

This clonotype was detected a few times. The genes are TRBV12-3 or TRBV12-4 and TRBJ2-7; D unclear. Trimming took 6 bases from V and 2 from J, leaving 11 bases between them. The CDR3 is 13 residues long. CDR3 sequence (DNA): TGTGCCAGCAGCCAAACGGTTACCTACGAGCAGTACTTC. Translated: CASSQTVTYEQYF.

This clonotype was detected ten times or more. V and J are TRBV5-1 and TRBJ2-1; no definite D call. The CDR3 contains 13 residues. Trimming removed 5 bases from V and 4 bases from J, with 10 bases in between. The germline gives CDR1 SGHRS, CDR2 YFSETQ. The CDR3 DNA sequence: TGCGCCAGCAGGGCGGTCGATTACAATGAGCAGTTCTTC. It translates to CASRAVDYNEQFF. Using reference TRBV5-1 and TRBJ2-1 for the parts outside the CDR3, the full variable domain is KAGVTQTPRYLIKTRGQQVTLSCSPISGHRSVSWYQQTPGQGLQFLFEYFSETQRNKGNFPGRFSGRQFSNSRSEMNVSTLELGDSALYLCASRAVDYNEQFFGPGTRLTVL.

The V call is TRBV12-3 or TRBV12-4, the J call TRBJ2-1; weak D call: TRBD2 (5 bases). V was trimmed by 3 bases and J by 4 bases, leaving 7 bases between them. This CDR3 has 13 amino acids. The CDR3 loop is CASSLEEYNEQFF. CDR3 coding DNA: TGTGCCAGCAGTTTGGAGGAATACAATGAGCAGTTCTTC.

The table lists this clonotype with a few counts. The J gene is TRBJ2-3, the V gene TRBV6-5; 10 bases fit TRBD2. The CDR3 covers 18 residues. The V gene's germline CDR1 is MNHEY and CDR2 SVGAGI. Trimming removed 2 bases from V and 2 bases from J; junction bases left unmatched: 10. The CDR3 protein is CASSYMGATSGFTDTQYF. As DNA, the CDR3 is TGTGCCAGCAGTTACATGGGGGCGACTAGCGGGTTCACAGATACGCAGTATTTT.

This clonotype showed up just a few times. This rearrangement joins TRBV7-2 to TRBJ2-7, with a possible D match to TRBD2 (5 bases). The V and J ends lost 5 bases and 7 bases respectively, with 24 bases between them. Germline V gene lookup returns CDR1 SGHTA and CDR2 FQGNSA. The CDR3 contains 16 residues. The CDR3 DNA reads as TGTGCCAGCAGCGGACGCCCCTGGCAGGCGAGGGATGAGCAGTACTTC. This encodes CASSGRPWQARDEQYF. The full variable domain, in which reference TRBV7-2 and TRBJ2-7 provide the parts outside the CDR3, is GAGVSQSPSNKVTEKGKDVELRCDPISGHTALYWYRQSLGQGLEFLIYFQGNSAPDKSGLPSDRFSAERTGGSVSTLTIQRTQQEDSAVYLCASSGRPWQARDEQYFGPGTRLTVT.

CDR3 sequence (DNA): TGCAGTGCTGGGGACAGGGTTAAGAACATTCAGTACTTC. Protein product: CSAGDRVKNIQYF. The J gene is TRBJ2-4, the V gene TRBV20-1, with 9 bases aligning to TRBD1. The CDR3 totals 13 residues. Germline V CDR1 and CDR2: DFQATT, SNEGSKA (reference sequence). The trim removed 5 bases at V and 7 bases at J, leaving 6 bases unmatched.

The CDR3 bases are TGTGCCAGCAGCTTAGCGACAGGGAATGAAAAACTGTTTTTT. Amino acid sequence: CASSLATGNEKLFF. The chain employs TRBV7-6 and TRBJ1-4; 7 nucleotides align to TRBD1. Germline values: CDR1 SGHVS, CDR2 FNYEAQ. There are 14 residues in the CDR3. J was trimmed by 5 bases and V by 0 bases; bases with no gene match: 0.

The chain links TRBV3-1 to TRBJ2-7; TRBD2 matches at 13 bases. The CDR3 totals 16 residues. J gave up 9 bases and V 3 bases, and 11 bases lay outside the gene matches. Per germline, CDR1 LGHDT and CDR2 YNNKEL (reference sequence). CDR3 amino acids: CASSHSEGLAGLAQYF. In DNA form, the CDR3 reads TGTGCCAGCAGCCACTCCGAGGGACTAGCGGGGTTGGCGCAGTACTTC.

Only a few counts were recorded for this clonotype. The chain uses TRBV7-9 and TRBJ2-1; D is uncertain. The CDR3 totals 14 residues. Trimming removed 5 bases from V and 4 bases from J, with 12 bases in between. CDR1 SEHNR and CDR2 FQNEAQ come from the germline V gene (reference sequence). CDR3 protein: CASSPRIRYNEQFF. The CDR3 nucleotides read TGTGCCAGCAGCCCTAGGATCCGGTACAATGAGCAGTTCTTC.

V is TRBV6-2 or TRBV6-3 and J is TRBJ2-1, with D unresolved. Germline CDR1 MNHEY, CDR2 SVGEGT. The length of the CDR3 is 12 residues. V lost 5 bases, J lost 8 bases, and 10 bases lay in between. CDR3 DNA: TGTGCCAGCAGTACGTCTGGCGATGAGCAGTTCTTC. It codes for CASSTSGDEQFF.

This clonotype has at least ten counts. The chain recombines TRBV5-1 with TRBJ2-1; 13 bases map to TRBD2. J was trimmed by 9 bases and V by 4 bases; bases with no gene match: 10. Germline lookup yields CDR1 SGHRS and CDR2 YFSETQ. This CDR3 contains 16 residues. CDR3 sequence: CASSALTSGGAREQFF. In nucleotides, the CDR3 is TGCGCCAGCAGCGCACTCACTAGCGGGGGGGCCCGTGAGCAGTTCTTC.

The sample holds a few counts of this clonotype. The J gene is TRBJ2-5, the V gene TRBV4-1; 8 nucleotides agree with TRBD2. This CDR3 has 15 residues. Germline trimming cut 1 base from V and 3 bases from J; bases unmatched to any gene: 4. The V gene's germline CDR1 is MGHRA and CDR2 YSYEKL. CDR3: CASSQGNSGEETQYF. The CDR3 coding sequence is TGCGCCAGCAGCCAAGGGAATAGCGGGGAAGAGACCCAGTACTTC.

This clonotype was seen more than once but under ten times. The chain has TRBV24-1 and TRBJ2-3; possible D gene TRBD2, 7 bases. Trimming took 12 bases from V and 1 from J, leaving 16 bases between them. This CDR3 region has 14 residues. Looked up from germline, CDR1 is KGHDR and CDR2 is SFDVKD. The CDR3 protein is CASKGGTCTDTQYF. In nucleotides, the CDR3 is TGTGCCTCAAAGGGGGGGACGTGCACAGATACGCAGTATTTT.

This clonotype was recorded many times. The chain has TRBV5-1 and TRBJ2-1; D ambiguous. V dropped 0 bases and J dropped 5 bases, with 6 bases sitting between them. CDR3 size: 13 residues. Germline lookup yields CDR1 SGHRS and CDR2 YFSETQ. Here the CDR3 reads CASSLEPNNEQFF. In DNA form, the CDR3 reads TGCGCCAGCAGCTTGGAGCCAAACAATGAGCAGTTCTTC.

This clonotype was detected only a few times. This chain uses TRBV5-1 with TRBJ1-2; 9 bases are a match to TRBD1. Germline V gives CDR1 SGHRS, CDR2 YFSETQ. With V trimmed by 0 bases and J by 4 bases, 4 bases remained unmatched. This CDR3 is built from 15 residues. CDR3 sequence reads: CASSLGTGATYGYTF. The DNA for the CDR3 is TGCGCCAGCAGCTTGGGGACAGGGGCGACCTATGGCTACACCTTC.

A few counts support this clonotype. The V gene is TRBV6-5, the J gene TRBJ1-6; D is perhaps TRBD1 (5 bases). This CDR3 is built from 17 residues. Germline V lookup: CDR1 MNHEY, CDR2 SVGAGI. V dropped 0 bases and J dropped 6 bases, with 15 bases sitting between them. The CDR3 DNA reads TGTGCCAGCAGTTACTCAGCTGCAGGGTCGGGTAATTCACCCCTCCACTTT. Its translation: CASSYSAAGSGNSPLHF.

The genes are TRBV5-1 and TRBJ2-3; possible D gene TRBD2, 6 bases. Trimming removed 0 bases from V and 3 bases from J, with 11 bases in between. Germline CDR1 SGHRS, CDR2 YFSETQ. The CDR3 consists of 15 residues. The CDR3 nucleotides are TGCGCCAGCAGCTTGGAGGTGGGGGGAACAGATACGCAGTATTTT. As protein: CASSLEVGGTDTQYF.

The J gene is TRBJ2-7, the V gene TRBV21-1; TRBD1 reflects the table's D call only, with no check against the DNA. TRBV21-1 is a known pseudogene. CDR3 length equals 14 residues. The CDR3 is CASSARQGVDEQYF. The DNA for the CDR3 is TGTGCCAGCAGCGCAAGACAGGGGGTTGACGAGCAGTACTTC.

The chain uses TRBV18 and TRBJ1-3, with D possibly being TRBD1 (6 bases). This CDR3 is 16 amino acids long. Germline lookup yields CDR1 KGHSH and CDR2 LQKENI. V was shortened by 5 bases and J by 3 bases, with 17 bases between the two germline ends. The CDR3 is CASSTQDSQSGNTIYF. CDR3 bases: TGTGCCAGCTCAACTCAGGACAGTCAGAGTGGAAACACCATATATTTT.

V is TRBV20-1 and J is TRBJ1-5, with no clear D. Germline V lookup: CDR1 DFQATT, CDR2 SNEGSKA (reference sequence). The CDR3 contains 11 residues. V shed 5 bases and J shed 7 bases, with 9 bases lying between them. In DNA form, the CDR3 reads TGCAGTGCTGAGGGCGTGCAGCCCCAGCATTTT. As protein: CSAEGVQPQHF.

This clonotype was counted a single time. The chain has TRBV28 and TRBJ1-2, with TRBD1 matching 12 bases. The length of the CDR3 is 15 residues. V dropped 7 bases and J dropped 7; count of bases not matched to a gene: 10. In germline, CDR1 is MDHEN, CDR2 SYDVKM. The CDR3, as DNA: TGTGCCAGCATGCCATGGGACAGGGGGCGTGGTGGCTACACCTTC. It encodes CASMPWDRGRGGYTF.

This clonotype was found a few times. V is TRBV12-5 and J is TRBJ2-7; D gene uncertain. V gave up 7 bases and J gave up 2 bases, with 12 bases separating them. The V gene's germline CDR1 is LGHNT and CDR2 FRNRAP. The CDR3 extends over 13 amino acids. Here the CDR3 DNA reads TGTGCTAGTGCCCCAGACATGACCTACGAGCAGTACTTC. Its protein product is CASAPDMTYEQYF.

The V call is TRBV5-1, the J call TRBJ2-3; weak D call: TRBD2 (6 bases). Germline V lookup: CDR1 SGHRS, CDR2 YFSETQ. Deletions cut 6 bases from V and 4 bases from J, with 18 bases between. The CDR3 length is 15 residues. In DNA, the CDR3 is TGCGCCAGCATTTTCGGACAAGGAGGGGCAGATACGCAGTATTTT. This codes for CASIFGQGGADTQYF.

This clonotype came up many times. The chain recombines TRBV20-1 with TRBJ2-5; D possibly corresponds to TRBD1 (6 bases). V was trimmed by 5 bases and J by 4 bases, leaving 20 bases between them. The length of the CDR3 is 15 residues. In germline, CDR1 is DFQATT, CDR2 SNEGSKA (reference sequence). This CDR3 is CSAPPRGTALETQYF. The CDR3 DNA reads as TGCAGTGCTCCCCCCAGGGGAACTGCTTTAGAGACCCAGTACTTC.

The CDR3 region is CSARDFRGSSNQPQHF. The CDR3 DNA follows: TGCAGTGCTAGAGATTTCCGAGGTTCGAGCAATCAGCCCCAGCATTTT. V usage is TRBV20-1 and J usage is TRBJ1-5; D is ambiguous. This CDR3 spans 16 amino acids. The V gene's germline CDR1 is DFQATT and CDR2 SNEGSKA (reference sequence). Trimming cost V 0 bases and J 1 base, with 13 bases left between them.